Listed below are T cell receptor beta chains from one sample, sequenced in a study of cytomegalovirus exposure and HLA in healthy donors. Method: immunoSEQ multiplex PCR; TCRdb's copy keeps in-frame clones and lacks some. The repertoire holds about 140,000 clones, with around 75% as singletons. The sequenced sample was PBMCs. The receptors derive from a female donor in good health and CMV-seronegative. Each CDR3 is given with its conserved first and last residue. D genes are given only for firm matches. Some rows mark clone size as missing; the rest say once, few, many or name a class of expanded clone.

clone size,D gene,CDR3 length,J gene,V gene,CDR3 DNA,CDR3 protein
.,.,15,TRBJ1-3,TRBV30,TGTGCCTGGAGTGTGACAGGAGCCTCTGGAAACACCATATATTTT,CAWSVTGASGNTIYF
.,.,13,TRBJ2-3,TRBV6-1,TGTGCCAGCAGTGAGACATTCACAGATACGCAGTATTTT,CASSETFTDTQYF
once,TRBD1,13,TRBJ2-7,TRBV2,TGTGCCAGCAGGGGGACAGGCCCTCTCGAGCAGTACTTC,CASRGTGPLEQYF
few,.,15,TRBJ2-7,TRBV6-6,TGTGCCAGCAGTTACTCGTCAACTGTAGCTAGGGAGCAGTACTTC,CASSYSSTVAREQYF
.,.,15,TRBJ2-1,TRBV9,TGTGCCAGCAGCGACGCGGGGGCATTTGGGAATGAGCAGTTCTTC,CASSDAGAFGNEQFF
.,TRBD2,15,TRBJ2-7,TRBV2,TGTGCCAGCAGCCGAGGACTAGCGGGACAGTACGAGCAGTACTTC,CASSRGLAGQYEQYF
once,.,10,TRBJ2-3,TRBV7-8,TGTGCCAGCACCGGAGATACGCAGTATTTT,CASTGDTQYF
once,TRBD2,16,TRBJ2-1,TRBV9,TGTGCCAGCAGCGTAGGTGTTAGCGGGGGGGCCTATGAGCAGTTCTTC,CASSVGVSGGAYEQFF
.,TRBD1,13,TRBJ1-1,TRBV29-1,TGCAGCGTGGACAGGGGGCGATGGACTGAAGCTTTCTTT,CSVDRGRWTEAFF
.,TRBD1,15,TRBJ1-1,TRBV2,TGTGCCAGCAGTGATGCGGTCAGGGGGTCCACTGAAGCTTTCTTT,CASSDAVRGSTEAFF
.,TRBD1,16,TRBJ1-5,TRBV27,TGTGCCAGCAGTTTCATAGACAGGGGCTTGGCTCAGCCCCAGCATTTT,CASSFIDRGLAQPQHF
.,TRBD1,13,TRBJ1-2,TRBV5-4,TGTGCCAGCAGCCAGGGACAGTACAATGGCTACACCTTC,CASSQGQYNGYTF
.,.,11,TRBJ2-1,TRBV29-1,TGCAGCGTCAAGAGGGAGGCTGAGCAGTTCTTC,CSVKREAEQFF
.,TRBD1,16,TRBJ2-7,TRBV10-3,TGTGCCATCAGCGACAGGGGGCATGTTTCTAGAAACGAGCAGTACTTC,CAISDRGHVSRNEQYF
.,.,17,TRBJ2-3,TRBV5-6,TGTGCCAGCAGCTTCCTGGGGGGGCCTACTAGCACAGATACGCAGTATTTT,CASSFLGGPTSTDTQYF
once,.,15,TRBJ2-5,TRBV18,TGTGCCAGCTCGCTAAGGGTCGGAGGAGGAGAGACCCAGTACTTC,CASSLRVGGGETQYF
.,.,14,TRBJ2-7,TRBV27,TGTGCCAGCAGTTTAACTTGGAGGGCACACGAGCAGTACTTC,CASSLTWRAHEQYF
.,.,13,TRBJ2-5,TRBV30,TGTGCCTGGAGCGCTAGTTTAGAGGAGACCCAGTACTTC,CAWSASLEETQYF
.,.,13,TRBJ1-1,TRBV2,TGTGCCAGCAGTGCCCAGGGTAACACTGAAGCTTTCTTT,CASSAQGNTEAFF
once,TRBD1,12,TRBJ1-1,TRBV28,TGTGCCAGCGTCGACAGGGACAAGGGAGCTTTCTTT,CASVDRDKGAFF
.,.,18,TRBJ1-5,TRBV28,TGTGCCAGCAGTCCCCCCCCGAGGGGGAAAAGGAGCAATCAGCCCCAGCATTTT,CASSPPPRGKRSNQPQHF
.,.,15,TRBJ1-4,TRBV7-2,TGTGCCAGCAGCTTAGAATCGGGAACTAATGAAAAACTGTTTTTT,CASSLESGTNEKLFF
few,.,15,TRBJ1-6,TRBV2,TGTGCCAGCGGGGGTTCTGCGGGACGAAATTCACCCCTCCACTTT,CASGGSAGRNSPLHF
.,.,13,TRBJ2-2,TRBV11-3,TGTGCCAGCAGGGCTAGACAGACCGGGGAGCTGTTTTTT,CASRARQTGELFF
.,.,13,TRBJ1-1,TRBV19,TGTGCCAGCAGGGAATTGCTGAACACTGAAGCTTTCTTT,CASRELLNTEAFF
few,TRBD2,13,TRBJ2-7,TRBV2,TGTGCCAGCACGGAGCGGGGGACCTACGAGCAGTACTTC,CASTERGTYEQYF
once,TRBD1,14,TRBJ2-1,TRBV5-1,TGCGCCAGCAGAAGGACAGGGGGCGAGAATGAGCAGTTCTTC,CASRRTGGENEQFF
.,.,12,TRBJ1-2,TRBV7-8,TGTGCCAGCAGCTTAGCAGCAAATGGCTACACCTTC,CASSLAANGYTF
few,TRBD1,14,TRBJ1-1,TRBV12-5,TGTGCTAGTGGTAAGGGACAGGCGAACACTGAAGCTTTCTTT,CASGKGQANTEAFF
.,TRBD1,16,TRBJ2-1,TRBV19,TGTGCCAGTAGTCCGAACCGGGACAGGGGGATTAATGAGCAGTTCTTC,CASSPNRDRGINEQFF
.,.,14,TRBJ1-1,TRBV5-4,TGTGCCAGCAGCTTAATCGGGGGGAACACTGAAGCTTTCTTT,CASSLIGGNTEAFF
few,.,12,TRBJ2-6,TRBV30,TGTGCCTTACGTAGTGGGGCCAACGTCCTGACTTTC,CALRSGANVLTF
.,.,17,TRBJ1-4,TRBV7-6,TGTGCCAGCAGCTTCACTCTGGGGGGTACAACTAATGAAAAACTGTTTTTT,CASSFTLGGTTNEKLFF
.,TRBD1,14,TRBJ2-7,TRBV19,TGTGCCAGTAGTCCAAGCGACAGGGACTACGAGCAGTACTTC,CASSPSDRDYEQYF
few,TRBD1,14,TRBJ1-1,TRBV13,TGTGCCAGCAGCTTAGGGGACAGGGCCACTGAAGCTTTCTTT,CASSLGDRATEAFF